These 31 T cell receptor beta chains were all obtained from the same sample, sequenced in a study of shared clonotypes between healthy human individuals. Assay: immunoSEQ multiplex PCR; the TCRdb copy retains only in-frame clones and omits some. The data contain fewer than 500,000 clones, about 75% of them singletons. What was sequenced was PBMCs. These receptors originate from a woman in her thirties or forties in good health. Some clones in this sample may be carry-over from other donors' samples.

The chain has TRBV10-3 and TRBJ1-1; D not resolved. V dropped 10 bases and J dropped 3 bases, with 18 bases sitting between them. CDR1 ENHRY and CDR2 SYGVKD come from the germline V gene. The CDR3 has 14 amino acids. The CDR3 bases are TGTGCCAGCTCTTTCGTACCTCGGTACACTGAAGCTTTCTTT. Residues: CASSFVPRYTEAFF.

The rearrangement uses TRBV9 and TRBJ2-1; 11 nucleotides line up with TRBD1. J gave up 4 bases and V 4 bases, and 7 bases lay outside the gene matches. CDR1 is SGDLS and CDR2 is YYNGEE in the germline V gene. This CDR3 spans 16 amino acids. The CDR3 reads CASSRQGTGGYNEQFF. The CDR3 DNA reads TGTGCCAGCAGCCGCCAAGGGACAGGGGGGTACAATGAGCAGTTCTTC. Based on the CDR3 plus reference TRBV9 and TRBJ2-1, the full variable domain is DSGVTQTPKHLITATGQRVTLRCSPRSGDLSVYWYQQSLDQGLQFLIQYYNGEERAKGNILERFSAQQFPDLHSELNLSSLELGDSALYFCASSRQGTGGYNEQFFGPGTRLTVL.

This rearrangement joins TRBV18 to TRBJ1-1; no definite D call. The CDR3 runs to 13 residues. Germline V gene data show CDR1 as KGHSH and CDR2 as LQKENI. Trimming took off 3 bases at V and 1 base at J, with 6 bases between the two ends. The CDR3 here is CASSPVGNTEAFF. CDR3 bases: TGTGCCAGCTCACCGGTGGGGAACACTGAAGCTTTCTTT.

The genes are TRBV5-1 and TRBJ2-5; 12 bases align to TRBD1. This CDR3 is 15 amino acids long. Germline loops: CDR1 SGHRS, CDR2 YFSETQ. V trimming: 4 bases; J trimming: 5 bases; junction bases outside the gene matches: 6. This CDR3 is CASSPGQGAWETQYF. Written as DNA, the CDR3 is TGCGCCAGCAGCCCGGGACAGGGGGCGTGGGAGACCCAGTACTTC.

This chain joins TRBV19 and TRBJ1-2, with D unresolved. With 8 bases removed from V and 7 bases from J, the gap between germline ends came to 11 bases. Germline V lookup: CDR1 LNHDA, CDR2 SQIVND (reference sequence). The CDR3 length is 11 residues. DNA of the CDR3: TGTGCCAGTTCGGTTGGCGGTGGCTACACCTTC. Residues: CASSVGGGYTF.

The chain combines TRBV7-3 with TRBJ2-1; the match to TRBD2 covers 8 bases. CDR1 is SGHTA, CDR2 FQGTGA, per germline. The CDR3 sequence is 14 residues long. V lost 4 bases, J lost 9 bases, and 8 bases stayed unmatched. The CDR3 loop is CASSYNGLAAEQFF. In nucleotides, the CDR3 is TGTGCCAGCAGCTATAATGGACTAGCAGCTGAGCAGTTCTTC.

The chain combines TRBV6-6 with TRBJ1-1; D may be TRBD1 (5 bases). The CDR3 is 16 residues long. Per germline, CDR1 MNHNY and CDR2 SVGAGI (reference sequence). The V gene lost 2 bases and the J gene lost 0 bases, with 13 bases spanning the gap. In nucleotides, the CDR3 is TGTGCCAGCAGTTACGGGCGCGGGGCCATGAACACTGAAGCTTTCTTT. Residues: CASSYGRGAMNTEAFF.

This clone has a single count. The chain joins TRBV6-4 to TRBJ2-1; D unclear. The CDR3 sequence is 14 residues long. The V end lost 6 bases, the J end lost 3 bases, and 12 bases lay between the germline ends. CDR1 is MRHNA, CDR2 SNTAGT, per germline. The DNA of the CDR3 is TGTGCCAGCAGCGACGCCGGCGGCTACAATGAGCAGTTCTTC. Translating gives CASSDAGGYNEQFF.

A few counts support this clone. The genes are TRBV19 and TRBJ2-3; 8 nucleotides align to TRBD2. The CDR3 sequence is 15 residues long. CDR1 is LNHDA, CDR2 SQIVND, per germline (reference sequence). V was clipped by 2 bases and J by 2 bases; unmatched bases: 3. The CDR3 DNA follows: TGTGCCAGTAGTATAATAGCGGGGCCCACAGATACGCAGTATTTT. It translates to CASSIIAGPTDTQYF.

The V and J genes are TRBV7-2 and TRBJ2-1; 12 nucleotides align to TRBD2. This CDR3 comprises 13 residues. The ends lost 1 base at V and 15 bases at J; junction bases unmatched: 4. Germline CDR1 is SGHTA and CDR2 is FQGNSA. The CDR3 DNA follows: TGTGCCAGCAGCTTAGTGACTAGCGGGAGTTCGTTCTTC. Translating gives CASSLVTSGSSFF.

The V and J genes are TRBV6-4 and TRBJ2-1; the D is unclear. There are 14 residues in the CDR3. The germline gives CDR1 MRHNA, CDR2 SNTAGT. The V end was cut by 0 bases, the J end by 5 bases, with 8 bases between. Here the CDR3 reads CASSDSGSHNEQFF. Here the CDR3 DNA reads TGTGCCAGCAGTGACTCCGGATCCCACAATGAGCAGTTCTTC.

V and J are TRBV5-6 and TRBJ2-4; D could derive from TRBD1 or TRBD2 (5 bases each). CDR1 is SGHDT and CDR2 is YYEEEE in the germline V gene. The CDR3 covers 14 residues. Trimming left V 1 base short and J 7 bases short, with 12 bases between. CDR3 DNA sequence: TGTGCCAGCAGCTTGAGTAGGGACGGGAACATTCAGTACTTC. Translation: CASSLSRDGNIQYF.

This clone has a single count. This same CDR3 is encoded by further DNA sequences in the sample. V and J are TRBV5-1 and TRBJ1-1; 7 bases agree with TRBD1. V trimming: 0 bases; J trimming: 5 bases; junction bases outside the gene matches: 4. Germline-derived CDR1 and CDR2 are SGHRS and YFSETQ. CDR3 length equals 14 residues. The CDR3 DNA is TGCGCCAGCAGCTTGGGGACAGGTGGGACTGAAGCTTTCTTT. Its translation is CASSLGTGGTEAFF.

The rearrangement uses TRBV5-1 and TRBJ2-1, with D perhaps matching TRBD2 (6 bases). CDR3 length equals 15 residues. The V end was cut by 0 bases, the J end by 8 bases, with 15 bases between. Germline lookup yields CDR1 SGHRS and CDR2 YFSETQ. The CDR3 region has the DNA TGCGCCAGCAGCTTGGACTGGGACTCCCTCCATGAGCAGTTCTTC. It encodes CASSLDWDSLHEQFF.

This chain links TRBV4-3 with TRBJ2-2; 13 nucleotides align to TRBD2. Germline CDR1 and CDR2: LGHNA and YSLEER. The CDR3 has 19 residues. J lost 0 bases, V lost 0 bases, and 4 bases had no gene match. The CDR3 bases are TGCGCCAGCAGCCAAGAAATACTAGCGGGAGGGTCGAACACCGGGGAGCTGTTTTTT. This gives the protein CASSQEILAGGSNTGELFF.

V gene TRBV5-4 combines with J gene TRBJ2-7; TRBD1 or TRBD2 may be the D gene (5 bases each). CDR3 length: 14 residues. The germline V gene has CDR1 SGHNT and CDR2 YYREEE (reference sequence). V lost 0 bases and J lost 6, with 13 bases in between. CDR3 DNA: TGTGCCAGCAGCTTGGGCAGGGAGCGGTTCGAGCAGTACTTC. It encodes CASSLGRERFEQYF.

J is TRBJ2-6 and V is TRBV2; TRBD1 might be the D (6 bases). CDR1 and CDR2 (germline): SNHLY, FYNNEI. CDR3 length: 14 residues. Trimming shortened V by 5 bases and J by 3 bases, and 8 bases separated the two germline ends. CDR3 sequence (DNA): TGTGCCAGCAGTACAGGGATTGGGGCCAACGTCCTGACTTTC. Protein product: CASSTGIGANVLTF. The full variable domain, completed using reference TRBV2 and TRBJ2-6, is EPEVTQTPSHQVTQMGQEVILRCVPISNHLYFYWYRQILGQKVEFLVSFYNNEISEKSEIFDDQFSVERPDGSNFTLKIRSTKLEDSAMYFCASSTGIGANVLTFGAGSRLTVL.

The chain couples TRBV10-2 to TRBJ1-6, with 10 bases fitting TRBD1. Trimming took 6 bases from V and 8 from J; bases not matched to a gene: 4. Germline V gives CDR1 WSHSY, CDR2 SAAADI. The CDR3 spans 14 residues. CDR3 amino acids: CASRGTGVDSPLHF. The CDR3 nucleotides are TGCGCCAGCAGGGGGACAGGGGTGGATTCACCCCTCCACTTT.

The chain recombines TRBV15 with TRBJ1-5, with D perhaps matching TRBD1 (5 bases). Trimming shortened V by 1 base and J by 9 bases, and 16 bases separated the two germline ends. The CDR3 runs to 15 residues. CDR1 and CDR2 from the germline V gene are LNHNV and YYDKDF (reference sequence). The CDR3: CATSRATGGRSPQHF. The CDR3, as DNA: TGTGCCACCAGCAGAGCTACCGGGGGGAGATCGCCCCAGCATTTT.

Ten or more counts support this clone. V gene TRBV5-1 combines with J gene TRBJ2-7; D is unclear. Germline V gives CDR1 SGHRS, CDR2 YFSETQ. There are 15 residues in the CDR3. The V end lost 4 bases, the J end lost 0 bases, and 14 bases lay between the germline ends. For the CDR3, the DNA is TGCGCCAGCAGCGCATACAGCGCGAGCTCCTACGAGCAGTACTTC. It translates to CASSAYSASSYEQYF.

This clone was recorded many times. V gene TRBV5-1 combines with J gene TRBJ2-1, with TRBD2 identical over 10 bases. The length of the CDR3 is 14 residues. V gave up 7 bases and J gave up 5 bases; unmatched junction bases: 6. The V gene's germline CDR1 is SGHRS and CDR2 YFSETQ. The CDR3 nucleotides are TGCGCCAGCGGACCTAGCGGGAGTCACAATGAGCAGTTCTTC. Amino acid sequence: CASGPSGSHNEQFF.

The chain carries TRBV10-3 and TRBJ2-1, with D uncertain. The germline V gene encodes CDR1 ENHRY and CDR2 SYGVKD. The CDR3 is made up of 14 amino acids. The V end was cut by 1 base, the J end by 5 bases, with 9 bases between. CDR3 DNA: TGTGCCATCAGTGAGTTCTTATTACACAATGAGCAGTTCTTC. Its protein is CAISEFLLHNEQFF.

This CDR3 reads CASSRSLAGQETQYF. The CDR3, as DNA: TGCGCCAGCAGCCGGTCTCTAGCGGGCCAAGAGACCCAGTACTTC. This rearrangement joins TRBV4-3 to TRBJ2-5, with 8 bases that match TRBD2. Germline trimming cut 4 bases from V and 1 base from J; bases unmatched to any gene: 5. Germline values: CDR1 LGHNA, CDR2 YSLEER. CDR3 length: 15 amino acids.

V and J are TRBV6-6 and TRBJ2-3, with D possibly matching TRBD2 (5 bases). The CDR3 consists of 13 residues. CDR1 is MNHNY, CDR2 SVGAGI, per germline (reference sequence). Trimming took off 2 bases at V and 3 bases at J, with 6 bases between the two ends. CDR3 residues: CASSYPGTDTQYF. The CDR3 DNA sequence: TGTGCCAGCAGTTACCCGGGAACAGATACGCAGTATTTT.

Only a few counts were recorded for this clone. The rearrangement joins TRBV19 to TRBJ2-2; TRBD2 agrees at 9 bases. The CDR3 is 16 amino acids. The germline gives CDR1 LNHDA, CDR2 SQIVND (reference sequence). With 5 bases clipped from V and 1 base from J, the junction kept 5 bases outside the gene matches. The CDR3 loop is CASSGPSGVNTGELFF. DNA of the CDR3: TGTGCCAGTAGTGGTCCTAGCGGGGTGAACACCGGGGAGCTGTTTTTT.

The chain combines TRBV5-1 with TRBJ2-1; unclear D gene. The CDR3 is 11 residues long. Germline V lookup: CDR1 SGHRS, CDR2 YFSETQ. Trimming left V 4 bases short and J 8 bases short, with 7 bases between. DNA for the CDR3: TGCGCCAGCAGCGTATACTATGAGCAGTTCTTC. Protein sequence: CASSVYYEQFF.

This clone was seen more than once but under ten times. CDR3 region: CASSQTRDRSLNTEAFF. The CDR3 bases are TGTGCCAGTAGTCAAACCCGGGACAGGTCCCTGAACACTGAAGCTTTCTTT. This chain joins TRBV19 and TRBJ1-1; 8 bases match TRBD1. Germline V gives CDR1 LNHDA, CDR2 SQIVND (reference sequence). There are 17 residues in the CDR3. The junction had 11 bases not matched to a gene; V was cut back by 5 bases and J by 0 bases.

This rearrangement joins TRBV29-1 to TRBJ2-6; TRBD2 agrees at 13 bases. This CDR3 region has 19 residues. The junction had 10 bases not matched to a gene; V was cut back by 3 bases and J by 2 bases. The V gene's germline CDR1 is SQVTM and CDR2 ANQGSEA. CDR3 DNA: TGCAGCGTTGAGGCCACAGGGACTAGCGGGATAGCTGGGGCCAACGTCCTGACTTTC. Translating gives CSVEATGTSGIAGANVLTF.

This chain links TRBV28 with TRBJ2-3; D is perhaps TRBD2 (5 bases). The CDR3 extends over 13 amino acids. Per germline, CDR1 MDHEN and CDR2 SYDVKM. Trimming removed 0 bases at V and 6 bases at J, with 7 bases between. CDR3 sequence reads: CASSLWSGDTQYF. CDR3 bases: TGTGCCAGCAGTTTATGGTCGGGGGATACGCAGTATTTT. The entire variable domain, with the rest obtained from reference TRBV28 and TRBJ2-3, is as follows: DVKVTQSSRYLVKRTGEKVFLECVQDMDHENMFWYRQDPGLGLRLIYFSYDVKMKEKGDIPEGYSVSREKKERFSLILESASTNQTSMYLCASSLWSGDTQYFGPGTRLTVL.

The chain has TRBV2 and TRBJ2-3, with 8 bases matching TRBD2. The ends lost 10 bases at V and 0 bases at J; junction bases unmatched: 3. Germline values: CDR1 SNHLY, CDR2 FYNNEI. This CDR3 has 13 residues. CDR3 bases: TGTGCCACCGGGAGGGAGAGCACAGATACGCAGTATTTT. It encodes CATGRESTDTQYF. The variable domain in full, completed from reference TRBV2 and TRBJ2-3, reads EPEVTQTPSHQVTQMGQEVILRCVPISNHLYFYWYRQILGQKVEFLVSFYNNEISEKSEIFDDQFSVERPDGSNFTLKIRSTKLEDSAMYFCATGRESTDTQYFGPGTRLTVL.

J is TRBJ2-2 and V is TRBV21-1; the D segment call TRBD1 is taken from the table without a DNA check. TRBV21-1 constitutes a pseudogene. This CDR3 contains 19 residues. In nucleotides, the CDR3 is TGTGCCAGCAGCCATGCGGTGCCGGGACAGTCAACGTTCACCGGGGAGCTGTTTTTT. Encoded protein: CASSHAVPGQSTFTGELFF.